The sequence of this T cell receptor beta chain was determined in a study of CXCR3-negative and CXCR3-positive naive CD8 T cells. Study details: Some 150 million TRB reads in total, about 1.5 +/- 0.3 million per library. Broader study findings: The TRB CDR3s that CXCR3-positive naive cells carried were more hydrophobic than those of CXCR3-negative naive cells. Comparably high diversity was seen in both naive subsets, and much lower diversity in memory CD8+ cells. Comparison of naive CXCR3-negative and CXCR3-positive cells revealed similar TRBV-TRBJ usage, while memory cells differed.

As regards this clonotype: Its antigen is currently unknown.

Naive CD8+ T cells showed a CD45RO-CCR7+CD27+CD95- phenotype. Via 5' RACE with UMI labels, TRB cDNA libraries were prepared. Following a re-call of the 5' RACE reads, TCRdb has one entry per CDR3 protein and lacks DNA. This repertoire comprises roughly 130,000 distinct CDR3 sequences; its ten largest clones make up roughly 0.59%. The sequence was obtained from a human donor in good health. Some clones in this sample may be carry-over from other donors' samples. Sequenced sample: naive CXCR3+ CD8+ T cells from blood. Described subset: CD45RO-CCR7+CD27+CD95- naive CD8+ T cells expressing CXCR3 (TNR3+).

CDR3 sequence reads: CASSIEGGRRVSGELFF. The rearrangement links TRBV7-8 to TRBJ2-2. The CDR3 loop spans 17 amino acids. Germline V lookup: CDR1 SGHVS, CDR2 FQNEAQ.